The source of this TCR beta chain is a study of blood T cell repertoires in COVID-19. In the original processing: Nucleated cell counts were estimated from reference gene primer amplification. The table came from immunoSEQ multiplex PCR; TCRdb's copy has only in-frame clones and leaves some out. The DNA gave D and trimming, while V, J and clone size come from that table. The profile covers 300,000 or so clones, with 90% appearing a single time and 2.6% taken by the ten largest. Clinical history as reported by participants underpinned cohort assignment. Looked up from germline, CDR1 is SEHNR and CDR2 is FQNEAQ (reference sequence). J was trimmed by 4 bases and V by 10 bases; bases with no gene match: 9. CDR3 length: 14 residues. This clone was seen once.

Sequenced material: PBMCs or T cells enriched from blood (not recorded which). This chain links TRBV7-9 with TRBJ2-3; 9 bases map to TRBD1. The sequence was obtained from a man between 60 and 70 years old who had recovered from COVID-19. As DNA, the CDR3 is TGTGCCACCGAACAGGGGGCTGGACCAGATACGCAGTATTTT. Its translation is CATEQGAGPDTQYF.